Listed here are 23 T cell receptor beta chains from one sample, sequenced in a study of cytomegalovirus exposure and HLA in healthy donors. The method was immunoSEQ multiplex PCR; TCRdb's version includes in-frame clones alone and lacks a portion of them. The repertoire has around 130,000 clones, 85% of them found once; the top ten carry around 1.9%. Sequenced input: PBMCs. These receptors originate from a woman aged 25 to 39 in good health and CMV-seronegative.

V and J are TRBV18 and TRBJ2-7; TRBD2 matches at 9 bases. Trimming removed 6 bases from V and 4 bases from J; junction bases left unmatched: 7. Germline lookup yields CDR1 KGHSH and CDR2 LQKENI. The CDR3 consists of 14 residues. The CDR3 loop reads CASSPAGGQYEQYF. The CDR3 region has the DNA TGTGCCAGCTCCCCGGCGGGGGGGCAATACGAGCAGTACTTC.

This chain links TRBV19 with TRBJ1-2; maybe TRBD1 (5 bases). CDR1 LNHDA and CDR2 SQIVND come from the germline V gene (reference sequence). The CDR3 is 16 residues long. Trimming left V 3 bases short and J 4 bases short, with 18 bases between. In nucleotides, the CDR3 is TGTGCCAGTAGTATTCGTCCGGGGGAAGGAGTCTATGGCTACACCTTC. Translation: CASSIRPGEGVYGYTF.

This chain links TRBV5-1 with TRBJ2-7; D remains unclear. The CDR3 covers 15 residues. Germline-derived CDR1 and CDR2 are SGHRS and YFSETQ. Trimming pared 0 bases from V and 5 bases from J, leaving 15 bases between. This CDR3 reads CASSLDPSSVDEQYF. The CDR3 nucleotides are TGCGCCAGCAGCTTGGATCCCTCGAGCGTCGACGAGCAGTACTTC.

This chain connects TRBV27 to TRBJ1-6; 9 bases align to TRBD1. V gave up 4 bases and J gave up 8 bases; unmatched junction bases: 3. This CDR3 has 14 residues. The germline gives CDR1 MNHEY, CDR2 SMNVEV (reference sequence). The DNA of the CDR3 is TGTGCCAGCAGTTCGACAGGGGGAGATTCACCCCTCCACTTT. This encodes CASSSTGGDSPLHF.

V usage is TRBV2 and J usage is TRBJ1-2, with D possibly matching TRBD1 (5 bases). This CDR3 is 13 amino acids long. Germline CDR1 and CDR2: SNHLY and FYNNEI. V gave up 3 bases and J gave up 3 bases, with 8 bases separating them. The DNA of the CDR3 is TGTGCCAGCAGTGAGGGGGGGGACTATGGCTACACCTTC. As protein: CASSEGGDYGYTF.

The CDR3 spells CASSSRDRGGNTIYF. For the CDR3, the DNA is TGTGCCAGCAGCTCGCGCGACAGGGGTGGAAACACCATATATTTT. This sequence joins TRBV7-9 and TRBJ1-3, with 8 nucleotides matching TRBD1. Unmatched junction bases numbered 5, after V lost 4 bases and J lost 3 bases. Per germline, CDR1 SEHNR and CDR2 FQNEAQ (reference sequence). The CDR3 length is 15 residues.

Only one count was recorded for this clone. The V call is TRBV11-2, the J call TRBJ2-7, with TRBD1 as a possible D gene (6 bases). CDR1 is SGHAT and CDR2 is FQNNGV in the germline V gene. V lost 5 bases and J lost 10, with 12 bases in between. CDR3 length: 11 amino acids. The CDR3 DNA follows: TGTGCCAGCAGCCCTAAGACAGGCCAGTACTTC. Amino acids: CASSPKTGQYF.

The sample holds a few counts of this clone. The chain recombines TRBV5-1 with TRBJ2-7; D remains ambiguous. The CDR3 runs to 14 residues. Germline loops: CDR1 SGHRS, CDR2 YFSETQ. Trimming shortened V by 0 bases and J by 3 bases, and 10 bases separated the two germline ends. The CDR3 protein is CASSLGVTIYEQYF. Here the CDR3 DNA reads TGCGCCAGCAGCTTGGGCGTCACGATCTACGAGCAGTACTTC.

V and J are TRBV30 and TRBJ2-1; weak D call: TRBD2 (6 bases). The V gene's germline CDR1 is GTSNPN and CDR2 SVGIG (reference sequence). Deletions cut 5 bases from V and 4 bases from J, with 9 bases between. The CDR3 has 12 residues. CDR3: CAWGRQYNEQFF. In DNA form, the CDR3 reads TGTGCCTGGGGGAGGCAGTACAATGAGCAGTTCTTC.

V usage is TRBV7-3 and J usage is TRBJ2-7, with TRBD1 as a possible D gene (6 bases). V gave up 5 bases and J gave up 2 bases, with 13 bases separating them. CDR1 SGHTA and CDR2 FQGTGA come from the germline V gene. This CDR3 spans 14 amino acids. This CDR3 is CASSKDRATYEQYF. In DNA, the CDR3 is TGTGCCAGCAGCAAGGACAGAGCCACCTACGAGCAGTACTTC.

The rearrangement uses TRBV5-1 and TRBJ2-1; 9 bases are a match to TRBD2. The CDR3 consists of 15 residues. CDR1 is SGHRS and CDR2 is YFSETQ in the germline V gene. J lost 9 bases, V lost 0 bases, and 7 bases had no gene match. CDR3: CASSLGSGGGSEQFF. The CDR3 region has the DNA TGCGCCAGCAGCTTGGGTAGCGGGGGTGGGAGTGAGCAGTTCTTC.

The V and J genes are TRBV29-1 and TRBJ2-7; 7 nucleotides agree with TRBD1. V dropped 5 bases and J dropped 0; count of bases not matched to a gene: 4. Germline loops: CDR1 SQVTM, CDR2 ANQGSEA. The CDR3 spans 13 residues. The CDR3 DNA reads TGCAGCGTTACCCGGGACAGCTCCTACGAGCAGTACTTC. Translation gives CSVTRDSSYEQYF.

The rearrangement joins TRBV5-1 to TRBJ1-1; 8 bases agree with TRBD1. The V gene's germline CDR1 is SGHRS and CDR2 YFSETQ. V shed 3 bases and J 0 bases; nucleotides not matched to a gene: 1. This CDR3 contains 14 residues. The chain's CDR3 is CASSSTGVNTEAFF. CDR3 DNA: TGCGCCAGCAGCTCGACAGGGGTGAACACTGAAGCTTTCTTT.

This chain links TRBV2 with TRBJ1-1, with a tentative D call TRBD1 (6 bases). Germline V lookup: CDR1 SNHLY, CDR2 FYNNEI. Trimming stripped 4 bases from V and 4 bases from J, with 16 bases between. This CDR3 spans 15 amino acids. CDR3 DNA sequence: TGTGCCAGCAGTGTGTTCCAGGTAGGGGGCACTGAAGCTTTCTTT. Translated, it gives CASSVFQVGGTEAFF.

The chain is built from TRBV29-1 and TRBJ1-1; D perhaps matches TRBD1 (5 bases). The CDR3 contains 10 residues. CDR1 SQVTM and CDR2 ANQGSEA come from the germline V gene. The germline V and J ends were trimmed by 7 bases and 11 bases, with 14 bases remaining between them. CDR3 DNA: TGCAGCGACGCGGGGCCCCCGGCTTTCTTT. As protein: CSDAGPPAFF.

The chain couples TRBV28 to TRBJ1-2; 7 bases align to TRBD1. The CDR3 is made up of 13 amino acids. V lost 2 bases to trimming and J lost 5 bases; unmatched junction nucleotides: 2. In germline, CDR1 is MDHEN, CDR2 SYDVKM. The CDR3 spells CASSLETGYGYTF. For the CDR3, the DNA is TGTGCCAGCAGTTTAGAGACAGGGTATGGCTACACCTTC.

The chain recombines TRBV5-4 with TRBJ2-7; D possibly corresponds to TRBD1 (6 bases). The CDR3 consists of 16 residues. Germline assignment: CDR1 SGHNT and CDR2 YYREEE (reference sequence). Trimming removed 2 bases at V and 3 bases at J, with 18 bases between. The chain's CDR3 is CASSFSARGPLYEQYF. The CDR3 DNA sequence: TGTGCCAGCAGCTTTTCCGCCAGGGGTCCCCTCTACGAGCAGTACTTC. The complete variable domain, with remaining parts taken from reference TRBV5-4 and TRBJ2-7, reads ETGVTQSPTHLIKTRGQQVTLRCSSQSGHNTVSWYQQALGQGPQFIFQYYREEENGRGNFPPRFSGLQFPNYSSELNVNALELDDSALYLCASSFSARGPLYEQYFGPGTRLTVT.

The V and J genes are TRBV11-1 and TRBJ2-3; perhaps TRBD1 as D (6 bases). The CDR3 is 14 amino acids. The germline CDR1 and CDR2 sequences are SGHAT and FQDESV (reference sequence). Trimming pared 4 bases from V and 2 bases from J, leaving 10 bases between. The CDR3 coding sequence is TGTGCCAGCAGCTCAGGGGCCTTCACAGATACGCAGTATTTT. Translating it yields CASSSGAFTDTQYF.

This clone was observed at least ten times. The chain couples TRBV6-1 to TRBJ1-5; tentatively, D is TRBD1 (6 bases). This CDR3 has 15 residues. V was pared by 4 bases and J by 0 bases, with 10 bases between. The germline CDR1 and CDR2 sequences are MNHNS and SASEGT. Written as DNA, the CDR3 is TGTGCCAGCAGTGCCCAACAGGGTAGCAATCAGCCCCAGCATTTT. Amino acid sequence: CASSAQQGSNQPQHF.

This chain joins TRBV5-1 and TRBJ2-1; D is possibly TRBD1 (6 bases). The ends were cut back, 2 bases at V and 4 bases at J, with 10 bases in the middle. This CDR3 spans 14 amino acids. Looked up from germline, CDR1 is SGHRS and CDR2 is YFSETQ. The CDR3, as DNA: TGCGCCAGCAGCTTAGGACAGATTTACAATGAGCAGTTCTTC. It is translated as CASSLGQIYNEQFF.

Written as DNA, the CDR3 is TGTGCCAGCAGCCGGACAGGGGGTGGCAATCAGCCCCAGCATTTT. Its protein is CASSRTGGGNQPQHF. The chain joins TRBV7-2 to TRBJ1-5, with TRBD1 identical over 10 bases. The CDR3 consists of 15 residues. Germline V gene sequence: CDR1 SGHTA, CDR2 FQGNSA. Losses at the gene ends were 5 bases for V and 2 bases for J; bases not matched to a gene: 3.

The V gene is TRBV6-6, the J gene TRBJ2-3, with 10 bases fitting TRBD1. V was clipped by 8 bases and J by 3 bases; unmatched bases: 5. Germline loops: CDR1 MNHNY, CDR2 SVGAGI (reference sequence). The CDR3 consists of 14 residues. Written as DNA, the CDR3 is TGTGCCAGCGTCGGGGGACAGGGGACAGATACGCAGTATTTT. This codes for CASVGGQGTDTQYF.

The V and J genes are TRBV7-3 and TRBJ2-3; 8 bases are a match to TRBD2. The CDR3 runs to 14 residues. The V and J ends lost 5 bases and 4 bases, in that order; junction bases with no gene match: 5. The germline CDR1 and CDR2 sequences are SGHTA and FQGTGA. CDR3 bases: TGTGCCAGCAGCCCCGGGACTAGTCCAGATACGCAGTATTTT. This translates into CASSPGTSPDTQYF.